The 4 T cell receptor beta chains below all came from one sample that was sequenced in a study of blood T cells in healthy people across ages. Then a second PCR, running about 6 to 12 cycles, was carried out with a sample-barcoded 5' primer and a J-beta primer mix. From the 5' RACE reads, TCRdb called clonotypes with MiXCR, one entry per CDR3 protein. The repertoire includes around 1,000,000 distinct CDR3 sequences, around two fifths of them detected once, and around 13% sits in the top ten. The sequencing sample was made of blood. Receptors were obtained from a man younger than 35 in good health.

This rearrangement joins TRBV6-2 or TRBV6-3 to TRBJ2-1; no clear D gene. The CDR3 is 11 residues long. The germline V and J ends were trimmed by 0 bases and 12 bases, with 6 bases remaining between them. The germline V gene has CDR1 MNHEY and CDR2 SVGEGT. The CDR3 coding sequence is TGTGCCAGCAGTTACTCATTGATGCAGTTCTTC. Amino acid sequence: CASSYSLMQFF.

V and J are TRBV10-3 and TRBJ2-3; 14 bases line up with TRBD2. This CDR3 is 16 amino acids long. The germline V gene has CDR1 ENHRY and CDR2 SYGVKD. Trimming cost V 4 bases and J 6 bases; bases outside gene matches: 6. CDR3 protein: CAISGRTSGGLDTQYF. The DNA for the CDR3 is TGTGCCATCAGTGGCCGGACTAGCGGGGGGTTGGATACGCAGTATTTT.

This clonotype occurred a few times. The chain couples TRBV6-5 to TRBJ1-5; TRBD1 matches at 10 bases. J lost 1 base, V lost 0 bases, and 12 bases had no gene match. The CDR3 covers 20 residues. The germline gives CDR1 MNHEY, CDR2 SVGAGI. This CDR3 is CASSYSIRTGGPVSNQPQHF. CDR3 coding DNA: TGTGCCAGCAGTTACTCCATCCGGACAGGGGGTCCCGTGAGCAATCAGCCCCAGCATTTT.

The genes are TRBV27 and TRBJ2-5; perhaps D is TRBD1 or TRBD2 (5 bases each). The CDR3 sequence is 11 residues long. The V end was cut by 8 bases, the J end by 4 bases, with 8 bases between. CDR1 and CDR2 (germline): MNHEY, SMNVEV (reference sequence). CDR3 DNA: TGTGCCAGCCTTGGGGGAGAGACCCAGTACTTC. Residues: CASLGGETQYF.